The TCR beta chain under discussion was sequenced for a study of metastatic and nonmetastatic thyroid tumors. Among the patients, none had received any treatment before thyroid surgery. On this clone: The antigen is not known.

The V and J ends lost 1 base and 3 bases, in that order; junction bases with no gene match: 3. The germline gives CDR1 SGHAT, CDR2 FQNNGV. The CDR3 runs 15 residues. Study results and limitations: Benign nodules reportedly had significantly lower TCR beta diversity than malignant thyroid tumors in blood and tumor.

TCRdb re-called clones via MiXCR from the PCR reads. The data show around 50,000 clones, with roughly a fifth seen just once and approximately 3.6% held by the top ten. This chain links TRBV11-2 with TRBJ2-7, with 10 bases aligning to TRBD1. The clonotype comes from a male donor with papillary thyroid cancer or a benign thyroid nodule (not recorded which). Some clones in this sample may be carry-over from other donors' samples. The sequenced sample consisted of blood. The CDR3: CASSLVTGGNYEQYF. The CDR3 nucleotides read TGTGCCAGCAGCTTAGTGACAGGGGGCAACTACGAGCAGTACTTC.